This passage covers 13 T cell receptor beta chains from one sample sequenced in a study of early T cells in non-severe SARS-CoV-2 infection (dated by TCRdb to about 2021). The method was 5' RACE. This sample was sequenced with a NextSeq 500. In-frame beta chains were kept once TCRdb had trimmed the public reads at Q25 with fastp and called clones with MiXCR. Duplicate CDR3 protein sequences are folded into a single record with the most common DNA and genes. The table for this sample lists over 95,000 distinct CDR3 sequences; roughly 15% of them were counted only once. The biggest ten clones account for over 0.95% of the sample. Sequencing was done on a sample of whole blood. The receptors were gathered from an adult who was a healthcare worker with PCR-confirmed SARS-CoV-2 infection or an uninfected control (not recorded which).

The rearrangement links TRBV12-3 or TRBV12-4 to TRBJ2-1; the match to TRBD1 covers 7 bases. J gave up 6 bases and V 5 bases, and 7 bases lay outside the gene matches. This CDR3 has 14 residues. CDR3 DNA sequence: TGTGCCAGCAGTGGTGACAGGGCGTCCAATGAGCAGTTCTTC. Its translation: CASSGDRASNEQFF.

This clonotype was observed many times. The J gene is TRBJ2-6, the V gene TRBV5-1, with D unclear. Germline V gene lookup returns CDR1 SGHRS and CDR2 YFSETQ. The CDR3 loop spans 15 amino acids. Between the trimmed V and J ends, which lost 2 bases and 0 bases, there was a span of 6 bases. CDR3 region: CASSFTDSGANVLTF. The CDR3 nucleotides are TGCGCCAGCAGCTTTACAGACTCTGGGGCCAACGTCCTGACTTTC.

The chain links TRBV29-1 to TRBJ1-5; possibly TRBD1 for D (5 bases). This CDR3 has 12 amino acids. Germline values: CDR1 SQVTM, CDR2 ANQGSEA. Trimming left V 6 bases short and J 3 bases short, with 9 bases between. The CDR3, as DNA: TGCAGCGTCCTGACAGACAATCAGCCCCAGCATTTT. Amino acids: CSVLTDNQPQHF.

This clonotype occurred many times. The rearrangement uses TRBV11-2 and TRBJ2-1; D is undetermined. Germline CDR1 is SGHAT and CDR2 is FQNNGV. This CDR3 is built from 15 residues. The V gene lost 4 bases and the J gene lost 1 base, with 11 bases spanning the gap. The DNA of the CDR3 is TGTGCCAGCAGCTCAGAGGACCAATCCTACAATGAGCAGTTCTTC. Encoded protein: CASSSEDQSYNEQFF.

The table lists this clonotype with a few counts. The CDR3 coding sequence is TGTGCCAGCAGCCGAAAACTAGCATGGGGCACAGATACGCAGTATTTT. Translating gives CASSRKLAWGTDTQYF. The V and J genes are TRBV7-9 and TRBJ2-3, with D perhaps matching TRBD2 (6 bases). V lost 5 bases and J lost 1, with 16 bases in between. Germline V gives CDR1 SEHNR, CDR2 FQNEAQ (reference sequence). This CDR3 has 16 amino acids.

In its sample, this clonotype was seen a few times. V is TRBV6-2 or TRBV6-3 and J is TRBJ1-5; 7 bases are shared with TRBD1. Germline trimming cut 7 bases from V and 6 bases from J; bases unmatched to any gene: 12. Germline CDR1 is MNHEY and CDR2 is SVGEGT. The CDR3 contains 15 residues. In nucleotides, the CDR3 is TGTGCCAGCAATGTAGACAGGGTTGTGGCTCAGCCCCAGCATTTT. Translating it yields CASNVDRVVAQPQHF.

CDR3 nucleotide sequence: TGTGTCAGGCCCAGAGGAAGCTCCTACGAGCAGTACTTC. Translated, it gives CVRPRGSSYEQYF. V gene TRBV7-6 combines with J gene TRBJ2-7; no definite D call. Germline CDR1 and CDR2: SGHVS and FNYEAQ. The length of the CDR3 is 13 residues.

The chain uses TRBV6-5 and TRBJ2-7; D not certain. This CDR3 contains 13 residues. V was trimmed by 2 bases and J by 4 bases, leaving 9 bases between them. Germline V gene data show CDR1 as MNHEY and CDR2 as SVGAGI. The CDR3 DNA sequence: TGTGCCAGCAGTTACCCGAGTGGGTACGAGCAGTACTTC. Its protein is CASSYPSGYEQYF.

At least ten counts were recorded for this clonotype. The CDR3 DNA reads TGTGCCAGCAGCACCGGGACAGGCCCCGGGGAGCTGTTTTTT. This translates into CASSTGTGPGELFF. The rearrangement joins TRBV6-2 or TRBV6-3 to TRBJ2-2, with 8 bases fitting TRBD1. CDR1 is MNHEY and CDR2 is SVGEGT in the germline V gene. J gave up 6 bases and V 6 bases, and 6 bases lay outside the gene matches. The CDR3 runs 14 residues.

This clonotype has ten or more counts. The V call is TRBV25-1, the J call TRBJ1-2, with D unclear. From germline, CDR1 is MGHDK and CDR2 SYGVNS. Trimming pared 1 base from V and 2 bases from J, leaving 11 bases between. The CDR3 is 15 amino acids. The CDR3 loop reads CASSELSMENYGYTF. CDR3 coding DNA: TGTGCCAGCAGTGAATTATCGATGGAGAACTATGGCTACACCTTC.

The chain employs TRBV28 and TRBJ2-2; D not resolved. The V and J ends lost 4 bases and 0 bases respectively, with 6 bases between them. Germline V gene lookup returns CDR1 MDHEN and CDR2 SYDVKM. The CDR3 length is 14 residues. CDR3 protein: CASSSGANTGELFF. As DNA, the CDR3 is TGTGCCAGCAGTTCCGGCGCGAACACCGGGGAGCTGTTTTTT.

This sequence joins TRBV6-4 and TRBJ2-3; 15 nucleotides agree with TRBD2. The germline V gene has CDR1 MRHNA and CDR2 SNTAGT. The CDR3 covers 16 residues. The junction had 3 bases not matched to a gene; V was cut back by 3 bases and J by 5 bases. The CDR3 DNA reads TGTGCCAGCAGTGAAGGACTAGCGGGAGGGAAAGATACGCAGTATTTT. It codes for CASSEGLAGGKDTQYF.

The chain combines TRBV6-2 or TRBV6-3 with TRBJ2-7; 8 bases agree with TRBD1. CDR3 size: 14 residues. Germline V gene sequence: CDR1 MNHEY, CDR2 SVGEGT. The ends lost 7 bases at V and 5 bases at J; junction bases unmatched: 10. The CDR3 reads CASKPTGELHEQYF. The CDR3 DNA reads as TGTGCCAGCAAACCGACAGGGGAACTCCACGAGCAGTACTTC.